What follows are 20 T cell receptor beta chains derived from one specimen sequenced in a study of PD-L1 blockade in urothelial cancer. Generated by immunoSEQ multiplex PCR, the TCRdb table keeps only in-frame clones and is missing some. Found here are 55,000 to 85,000 clones, around 83% of them singletons; the top ten hold around a tenth. The time point here: pretreatment peripheral blood. Specimen: PBMCs, collected around atezolizumab (anti-PD-L1) treatment. These receptors all come from a woman in her 70s with urothelial cancer.

In DNA form, the CDR3 reads TGTGCCAGCAGCCCCCCGATTTGGACGGGGGTGGGGACCCAGTACTTC. Amino acids: CASSPPIWTGVGTQYF. V is TRBV9 and J is TRBJ2-5, with D possibly being TRBD2 (6 bases). CDR3 length equals 16 residues. Deletions cut 4 bases from V and 7 bases from J, with 23 bases between. Germline V gene data show CDR1 as SGDLS and CDR2 as YYNGEE.

This chain joins TRBV29-1 and TRBJ2-3; perhaps TRBD2 as D (7 bases). V was shortened by 7 bases and J by 6 bases, with 17 bases between the two germline ends. This CDR3 has 13 amino acids. The germline CDR1 and CDR2 sequences are SQVTM and ANQGSEA. Here the CDR3 DNA reads TGCAGCGCAGGGGACTACCGACCCGATACGCAGTATTTT. Protein sequence: CSAGDYRPDTQYF.

This clone was seen a single time. Other DNA sequences in this sample translate to the same CDR3. The J gene is TRBJ1-3, the V gene TRBV11-2; D might be TRBD1 (6 bases). The CDR3 is made up of 15 amino acids. CDR1 and CDR2 from the germline V gene are SGHAT and FQNNGV. V lost 4 bases and J lost 0, with 10 bases in between. The CDR3 loop is CASSSGQSSGNTIYF. The CDR3 DNA follows: TGTGCCAGCAGCTCCGGACAGTCCTCTGGAAACACCATATATTTT.

This clone was seen a single time. The chain is built from TRBV10-3 and TRBJ2-3, with TRBD2 matching 9 bases. After removal of 0 bases from V and 3 bases from J, the junction contained 7 bases not matched to a gene. Germline V CDR1 and CDR2: ENHRY, SYGVKD. The CDR3 extends over 17 amino acids. The CDR3, as DNA: TGTGCCATCAGTGAGTCCCCGATAGCGGGGGCGACAGATACGCAGTATTTT. It codes for CAISESPIAGATDTQYF.

This clone has only a few counts. J is TRBJ1-5 and V is TRBV19; no clear D gene. CDR3 length equals 13 residues. Germline loops: CDR1 LNHDA, CDR2 SQIVND (reference sequence). Trimming shortened V by 2 bases and J by 7 bases, and 9 bases separated the two germline ends. Here the CDR3 DNA reads TGTGCCAGTAGTATACGTTTTGGCCAGCCCCAGCATTTT. It codes for CASSIRFGQPQHF.

This chain joins TRBV6-5 and TRBJ1-3; tentative D call: TRBD1 (5 bases). The CDR3 spans 16 residues. Trimming took off 0 bases at V and 2 bases at J, with 11 bases between the two ends. From germline, CDR1 is MNHEY and CDR2 SVGAGI. The CDR3 sequence is CASSYSPPGTGNTIYF. The CDR3 DNA follows: TGTGCCAGCAGTTACTCGCCCCCAGGGACTGGAAACACCATATATTTT.

V is TRBV30 and J is TRBJ2-5, with a possible D match to TRBD1 (6 bases). This CDR3 is 13 amino acids long. V was trimmed by 2 bases and J by 5 bases, leaving 12 bases between them. Germline assignment: CDR1 GTSNPN and CDR2 SVGIG (reference sequence). CDR3 bases: TGTGCCTGGAGTACAGGGAATGAGGAGACCCAGTACTTC. Translation gives CAWSTGNEETQYF.

CDR3 loop: CASSSLGGGQPQHF. CDR3 bases: TGCGCCAGCAGCTCGTTGGGGGGGGGTCAGCCCCAGCATTTT. The chain uses TRBV5-1 and TRBJ1-5, with a weak D call TRBD1 (5 bases). CDR1 and CDR2 (germline): SGHRS, YFSETQ. V dropped 3 bases and J dropped 6 bases, with 13 bases sitting between them. The CDR3 length is 14 residues. Using reference TRBV5-1 and TRBJ1-5 for the parts outside the CDR3, the full variable domain is KAGVTQTPRYLIKTRGQQVTLSCSPISGHRSVSWYQQTPGQGLQFLFEYFSETQRNKGNFPGRFSGRQFSNSRSEMNVSTLELGDSALYLCASSSLGGGQPQHFGDGTRLSIL.

This chain joins TRBV5-5 and TRBJ2-5; 8 bases map to TRBD1. The CDR3 sequence is 15 residues long. The V gene's germline CDR1 is SGHKS and CDR2 YYEKEE (reference sequence). With 3 bases clipped from V and 7 bases from J, the junction kept 11 bases outside the gene matches. CDR3 residues: CASSSLRDRHTTQYF. Written as DNA, the CDR3 is TGTGCCAGCAGCTCTCTACGGGACAGGCACACGACCCAGTACTTC.

The chain is built from TRBV21-1 and TRBJ1-5; the table's D call TRBD1 went unverified against the DNA. TRBV21-1 is annotated as a pseudogene. The CDR3 consists of 19 residues. In nucleotides, the CDR3 is TGTGCCAGCAGCAAAGAGGGACCGGACAGGGCGGGCGGCAATCAGCCCCAGCATTTT. It specifies CASSKEGPDRAGGNQPQHF.

This clone turned up a few times. V gene TRBV19 combines with J gene TRBJ2-1; D perhaps matches TRBD1 (7 bases). Trimming left V 9 bases short and J 4 bases short, with 16 bases between. CDR1 and CDR2 (germline): LNHDA, SQIVND (reference sequence). The CDR3 runs to 14 residues. The CDR3 DNA reads as TGTGCCAGCAGGCGGGACAGAGTTTACAATGAGCAGTTCTTC. Protein: CASRRDRVYNEQFF.

This chain joins TRBV5-1 and TRBJ2-3; 9 bases agree with TRBD2. CDR1 and CDR2 (germline): SGHRS, YFSETQ. This CDR3 spans 16 amino acids. The V segment lost 3 bases and the J segment 5 bases; nucleotides outside the gene matches: 10. CDR3 sequence: CASSSTAGGAQDTQYF. The CDR3 coding sequence is TGCGCCAGCAGCTCCACTGCGGGGGGGGCCCAAGATACGCAGTATTTT.

This clone was seen just once. The chain combines TRBV5-4 with TRBJ2-3; D perhaps matches TRBD1 (6 bases). Germline V gene data show CDR1 as SGHNT and CDR2 as YYREEE (reference sequence). The CDR3 runs to 14 residues. The V end lost 3 bases, the J end lost 3 bases, and 11 bases lay between the germline ends. The CDR3 here is CASSYQRGTDTQYF. The CDR3 nucleotides read TGTGCCAGCAGCTATCAGAGGGGGACAGATACGCAGTATTTT.

This clone has a handful of counts. V usage is TRBV27 and J usage is TRBJ1-2; D perhaps matches TRBD1 (6 bases). Between the trimmed V and J ends, which lost 6 bases and 8 bases, there was a span of 25 bases. Looked up from germline, CDR1 is MNHEY and CDR2 is SMNVEV (reference sequence). The CDR3 totals 16 residues. In DNA form, the CDR3 reads TGTGCCAGCAGGCCGACTCCGGACAGCGCGATTGAGGGCTACACCTTC. Protein product: CASRPTPDSAIEGYTF.

The chain joins TRBV19 to TRBJ2-7, with 7 positions matching TRBD2. J lost 4 bases, V lost 5 bases, and 5 bases had no gene match. This CDR3 has 13 residues. In germline, CDR1 is LNHDA, CDR2 SQIVND (reference sequence). DNA for the CDR3: TGTGCCAGTAGTTCACGGGGGGATTACGAGCAGTACTTC. This codes for CASSSRGDYEQYF. The full variable domain, with the rest looked up from reference TRBV19 and TRBJ2-7, is DGGITQSPKYLFRKEGQNVTLSCEQNLNHDAMYWYRQDPGQGLRLIYYSQIVNDFQKGDIAEGYSVSREKKESFPLTVTSAQKNPTAFYLCASSSRGDYEQYFGPGTRLTVT.

This sequence joins TRBV6-6 and TRBJ1-2; a possible D gene is TRBD1 (5 bases). Per the germline V gene, CDR1 is MNHNY and CDR2 is SVGAGI (reference sequence). This CDR3 spans 12 amino acids. V lost 7 bases and J 3 bases, leaving 9 bases between the germline ends. The CDR3 coding sequence is TGTGCCAGCACGGGGGGGGACTATGGCTACACCTTC. Its protein product is CASTGGDYGYTF.

The chain links TRBV25-1 to TRBJ1-4, with no clear D. CDR1 and CDR2 from the germline V gene are MGHDK and SYGVNS. The CDR3 totals 14 residues. The germline V and J ends were trimmed by 3 bases and 8 bases, with 13 bases remaining between them. The CDR3 bases are TGTGCCAGCAGTGAGGCGTATGAGGGCGAAAAACTGTTTTTT. Translation gives CASSEAYEGEKLFF.

The chain combines TRBV28 with TRBJ1-2, with D perhaps matching TRBD1 (5 bases). The V and J ends lost 3 bases and 3 bases respectively, with 11 bases between them. CDR3 length: 14 residues. Per germline, CDR1 MDHEN and CDR2 SYDVKM. The CDR3 region has the DNA TGTGCCAGCAGTTTTTATTGGGGGGACTATGGCTACACCTTC. It translates to CASSFYWGDYGYTF.

On this clone: At one end the junction does not follow the germline gene, possibly because of a read error. This chain uses TRBV30 with TRBJ2-1, with D possibly being TRBD2 (6 bases). The CDR3 has 10 amino acids. Germline loops: CDR1 GTSNPN, CDR2 SVGIG (reference sequence). In nucleotides, the CDR3 is TGTGCCTGGAGTGGTGGCAGGGAGGTCTTC. It codes for CAWSGGREVF.

The rearrangement links TRBV28 to TRBJ2-5; 11 nucleotides line up with TRBD1. The CDR3 covers 20 residues. Per germline, CDR1 MDHEN and CDR2 SYDVKM. The J segment lost 3 bases and the V segment lost 2 bases, leaving 17 bases of the junction unmatched. The CDR3: CASSLGQGAARLAWEETQYF. The CDR3 coding sequence is TGTGCCAGCAGTTTAGGACAGGGGGCCGCAAGACTAGCGTGGGAAGAGACCCAGTACTTC.